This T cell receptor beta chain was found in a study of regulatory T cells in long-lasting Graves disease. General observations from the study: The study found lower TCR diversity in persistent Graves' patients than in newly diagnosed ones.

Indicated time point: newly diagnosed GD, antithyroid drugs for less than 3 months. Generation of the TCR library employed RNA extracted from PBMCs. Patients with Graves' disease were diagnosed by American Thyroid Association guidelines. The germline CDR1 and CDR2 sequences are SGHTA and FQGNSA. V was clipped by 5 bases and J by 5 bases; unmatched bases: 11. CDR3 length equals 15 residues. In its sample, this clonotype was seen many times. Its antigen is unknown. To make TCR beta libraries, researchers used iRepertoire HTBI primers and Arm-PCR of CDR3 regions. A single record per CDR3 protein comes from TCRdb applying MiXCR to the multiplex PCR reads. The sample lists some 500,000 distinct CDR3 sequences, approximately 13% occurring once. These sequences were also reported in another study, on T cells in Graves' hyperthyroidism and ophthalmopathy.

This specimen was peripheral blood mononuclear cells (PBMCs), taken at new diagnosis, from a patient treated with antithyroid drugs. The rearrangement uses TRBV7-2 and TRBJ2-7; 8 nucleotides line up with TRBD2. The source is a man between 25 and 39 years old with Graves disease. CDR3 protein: CASSPESGRLNEQYF. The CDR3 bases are TGTGCCAGCAGCCCAGAGAGCGGGAGACTTAACGAGCAGTACTTC.